This is a list of T cell receptor beta chains from one sample in a study of PD-L1 blockade in urothelial cancer. Here immunoSEQ multiplex PCR was the method, and the copy in TCRdb shows in-frame clones only, minus some. The table records over 100,000 clones, 75% to 95% of them present only once. The source material was PBMCs, sampled around atezolizumab (anti-PD-L1) treatment. The receptors were sampled from a man aged 55 to 70 with urothelial cancer. CDR3s include the opening cysteine and the closing phenylalanine or tryptophan. The D gene is left open where the match is weak. For some rows the clone size is stated as once, few or many, or as a class when expanded; others skip it.

TRBJ2-3,once,-,TRBV7-3,CASSLDFRSDTQYF,TGTGCCAGCAGCTTAGACTTCCGGAGCGATACGCAGTATTTT
TRBJ2-2,few,-,TRBV5-1,CASSAAGTGELFF,TGCGCCAGCAGCGCCGCGGGCACCGGGGAGCTGTTTTTT
TRBJ2-7,-,-,TRBV7-2,CASSLSGSNEQYF,TGTGCCAGCAGCTTATCTGGTAGCAACGAGCAGTACTTC
TRBJ2-1,-,TRBD2,TRBV5-6,CASSLGLASGSYNEQFF,TGTGCCAGCAGCTTGGGCCTGGCTAGCGGGTCTTACAATGAGCAGTTCTTC
TRBJ2-7,-,-,TRBV6-1,CASSGAGGEVEQYF,TGTGCCAGCAGTGGGGCCGGGGGAGAAGTCGAGCAGTACTTC
TRBJ1-6,-,TRBD1,TRBV23-1,CASSPPGTDRNSPLHF,TGCGCCAGCAGTCCCCCGGGGACAGATCGAAATTCACCCCTCCACTTT
TRBJ2-3,-,-,TRBV6-5,CASSGSYWTDTQYF,TGTGCCAGCAGCGGGAGTTATTGGACAGATACGCAGTATTTT
TRBJ2-7,-,TRBD2,TRBV27,CASSLLAGGPLYEQYF,TGTGCCAGCAGTTTATTAGCGGGAGGGCCCTTATACGAGCAGTACTTC
TRBJ2-3,-,-,TRBV28,CASSYGLIGSGTDTQYF,TGTGCCAGCAGTTATGGCCTGATCGGGAGCGGCACAGATACGCAGTATTTT
TRBJ1-2,-,-,TRBV9,CASANPGTRYGYTF,TGTGCCAGCGCCAACCCGGGGACAAGATATGGCTACACCTTC
TRBJ2-7,once,TRBD2,TRBV6-5,CASSMGTSGSYEQYF,TGTGCCAGCAGTATGGGGACTAGCGGATCCTACGAGCAGTACTTC
TRBJ2-3,-,-,TRBV11-2,CASSSSPTQYF,TGTGCCAGCAGCTCCTCCCCTACGCAGTATTTT
TRBJ2-1,-,TRBD1,TRBV5-5,CASSLETGADEQFF,TGTGCCAGCAGCTTAGAAACAGGGGCAGATGAGCAGTTCTTC
TRBJ2-1,-,-,TRBV5-5,CASSLEPTRRDEQFF,TGTGCCAGCAGCTTGGAACCCACCCGGCGGGATGAGCAGTTCTTC
TRBJ1-5,-,TRBD1,TRBV6-1,CASRTGQGGIQPQHF,TGTGCCAGCAGAACTGGACAGGGAGGGATTCAGCCCCAGCATTTT
TRBJ2-1,once,TRBD2,TRBV10-1,CASSRTSGLSYNEQFF,TGCGCCAGCAGTAGGACTAGCGGGCTCTCCTACAATGAGCAGTTCTTC
TRBJ2-5,-,-,TRBV2,CASTRVGAETQYF,TGTGCCAGCACCCGCGTGGGGGCGGAGACCCAGTACTTC
TRBJ1-4,-,TRBD1,TRBV5-1,CASSEGQGATNEKLFF,TGCGCCAGCAGCGAGGGACAGGGAGCGACTAATGAAAAACTGTTTTTT
TRBJ2-7,-,TRBD1,TRBV19,CASQGRDSSYEQYF,TGTGCCAGTCAGGGCCGGGACAGCTCCTACGAGCAGTACTTC
TRBJ1-1,-,TRBD1,TRBV7-2,CASSPGGRMNTEAFF,TGTGCCAGCAGCCCAGGGGGTAGAATGAACACTGAAGCTTTCTTT
TRBJ1-2,-,TRBD1,TRBV5-1,CASSIGTGGPYGYTF,TGCGCCAGCAGCATCGGGACAGGGGGTCCCTATGGCTACACCTTC